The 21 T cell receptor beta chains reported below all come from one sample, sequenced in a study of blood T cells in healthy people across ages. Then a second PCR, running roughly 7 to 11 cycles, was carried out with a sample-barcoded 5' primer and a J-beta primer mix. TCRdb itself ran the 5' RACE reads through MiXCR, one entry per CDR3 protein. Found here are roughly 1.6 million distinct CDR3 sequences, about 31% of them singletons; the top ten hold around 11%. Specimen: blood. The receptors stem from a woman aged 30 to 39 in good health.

CDR3 in amino acids: CASSLGPSGFYEQYF. The CDR3 DNA follows: TGTGCCAGCAGCTTAGGGCCTAGCGGTTTCTACGAGCAGTACTTC. The rearrangement links TRBV7-2 to TRBJ2-7; TRBD2 agrees at 7 bases. The germline CDR1 and CDR2 sequences are SGHTA and FQGNSA. This CDR3 contains 15 residues. Losses at the gene ends were 1 base for V and 3 bases for J; bases not matched to a gene: 6.

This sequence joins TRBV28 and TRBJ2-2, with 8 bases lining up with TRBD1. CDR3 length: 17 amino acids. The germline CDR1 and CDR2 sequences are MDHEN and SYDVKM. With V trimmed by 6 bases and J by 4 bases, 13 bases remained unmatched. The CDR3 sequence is CASRPQGATKGTGELFF. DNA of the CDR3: TGTGCCAGCAGACCTCAGGGGGCTACCAAAGGCACCGGGGAGCTGTTTTTT.

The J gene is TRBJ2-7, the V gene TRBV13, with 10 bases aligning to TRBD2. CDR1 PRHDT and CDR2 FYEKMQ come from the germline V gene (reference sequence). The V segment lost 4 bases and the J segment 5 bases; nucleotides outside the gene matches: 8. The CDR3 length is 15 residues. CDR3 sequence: CASSSTRGTSDEQYF. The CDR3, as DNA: TGTGCCAGCAGCTCCACGCGGGGGACTAGCGACGAGCAGTACTTC.

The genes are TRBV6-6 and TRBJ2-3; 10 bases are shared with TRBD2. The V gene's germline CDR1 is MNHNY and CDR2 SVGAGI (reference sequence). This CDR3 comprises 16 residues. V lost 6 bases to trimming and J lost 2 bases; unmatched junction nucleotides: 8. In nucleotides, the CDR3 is TGTGCCAGCAGGCTCTCAGCGGGAGGGCCCACAGATACGCAGTATTTT. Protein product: CASRLSAGGPTDTQYF.

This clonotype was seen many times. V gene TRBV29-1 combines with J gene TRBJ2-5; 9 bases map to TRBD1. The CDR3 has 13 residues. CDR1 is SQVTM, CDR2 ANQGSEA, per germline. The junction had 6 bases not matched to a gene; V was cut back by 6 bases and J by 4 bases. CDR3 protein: CSVSQGASETQYF. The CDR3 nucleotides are TGCAGCGTCTCACAGGGGGCATCAGAGACCCAGTACTTC.

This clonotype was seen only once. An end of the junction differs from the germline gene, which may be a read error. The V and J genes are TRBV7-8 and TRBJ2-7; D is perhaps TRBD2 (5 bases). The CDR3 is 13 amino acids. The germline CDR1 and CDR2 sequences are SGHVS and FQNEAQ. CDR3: CVSGLLPSYEQYF. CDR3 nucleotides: TGTGTCAGCGGCTTACTTCCCTCCTACGAGCAGTACTTC.

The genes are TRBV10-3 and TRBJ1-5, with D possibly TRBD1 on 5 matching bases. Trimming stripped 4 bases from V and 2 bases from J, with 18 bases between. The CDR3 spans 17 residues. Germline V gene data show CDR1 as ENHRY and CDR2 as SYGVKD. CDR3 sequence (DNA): TGTGCCATCAGTGGGCGGAAGGGGAGGGAAGGCAATCAGCCCCAGCATTTT. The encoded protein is CAISGRKGREGNQPQHF.

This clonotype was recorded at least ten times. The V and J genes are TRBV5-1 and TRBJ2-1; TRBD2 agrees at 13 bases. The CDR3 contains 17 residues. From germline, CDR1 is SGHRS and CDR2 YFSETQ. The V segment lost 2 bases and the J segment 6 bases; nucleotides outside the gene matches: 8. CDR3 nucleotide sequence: TGCGCCAGCAGCTTTGGACTAGCGGGGGCTCGGAGCAATGAGCAGTTCTTC. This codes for CASSFGLAGARSNEQFF.

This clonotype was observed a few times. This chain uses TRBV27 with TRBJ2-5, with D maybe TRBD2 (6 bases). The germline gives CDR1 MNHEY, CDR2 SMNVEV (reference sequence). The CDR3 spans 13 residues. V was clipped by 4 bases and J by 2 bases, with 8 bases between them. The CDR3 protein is CASSYAGQETQYF. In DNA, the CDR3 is TGTGCCAGCAGTTATGCGGGACAAGAGACCCAGTACTTC.

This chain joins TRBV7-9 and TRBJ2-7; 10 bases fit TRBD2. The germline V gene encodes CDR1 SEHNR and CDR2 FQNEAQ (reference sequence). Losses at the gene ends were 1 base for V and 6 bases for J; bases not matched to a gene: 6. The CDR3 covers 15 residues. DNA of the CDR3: TGTGCCAGCAGCTTAGGGACTAGCGGACAGGGCGAGCAGTACTTC. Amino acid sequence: CASSLGTSGQGEQYF.

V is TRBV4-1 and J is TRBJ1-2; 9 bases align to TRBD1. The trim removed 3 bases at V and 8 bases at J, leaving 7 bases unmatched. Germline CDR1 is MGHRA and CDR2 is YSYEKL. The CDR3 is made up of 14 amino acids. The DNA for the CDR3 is TGCGCCAGCAGCCACCGGGACAGGGTGCGGGGCTACACCTTC. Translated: CASSHRDRVRGYTF.

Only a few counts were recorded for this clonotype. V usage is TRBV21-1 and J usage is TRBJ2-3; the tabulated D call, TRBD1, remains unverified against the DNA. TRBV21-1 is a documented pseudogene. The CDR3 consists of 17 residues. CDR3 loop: CASSKALGQGIADTQYF. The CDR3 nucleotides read TGTGCCAGCAGCAAAGCGCTCGGACAGGGAATTGCAGATACGCAGTATTTT.

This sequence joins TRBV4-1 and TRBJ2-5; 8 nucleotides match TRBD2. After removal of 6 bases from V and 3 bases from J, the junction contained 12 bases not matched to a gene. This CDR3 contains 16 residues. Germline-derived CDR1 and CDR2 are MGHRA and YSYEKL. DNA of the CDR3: TGCGCCAGCAGTCTAAAACGCGGGAGGTCTGAAGAGACCCAGTACTTC. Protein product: CASSLKRGRSEETQYF.

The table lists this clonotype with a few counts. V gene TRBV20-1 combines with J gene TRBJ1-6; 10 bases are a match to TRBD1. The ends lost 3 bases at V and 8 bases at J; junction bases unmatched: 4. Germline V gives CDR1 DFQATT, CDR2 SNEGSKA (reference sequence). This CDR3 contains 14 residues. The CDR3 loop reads CSARRGTGDSPLHF. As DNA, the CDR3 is TGCAGTGCTAGGAGGGGGACAGGGGATTCACCCCTCCACTTT.

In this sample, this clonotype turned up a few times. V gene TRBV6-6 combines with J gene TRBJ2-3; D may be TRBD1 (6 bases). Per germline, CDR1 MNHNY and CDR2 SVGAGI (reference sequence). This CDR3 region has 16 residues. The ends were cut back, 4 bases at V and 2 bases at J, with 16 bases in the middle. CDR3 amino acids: CASSFGDTLITDTQYF. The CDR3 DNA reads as TGTGCCAGCAGTTTTGGGGACACCTTAATCACAGATACGCAGTATTTT.

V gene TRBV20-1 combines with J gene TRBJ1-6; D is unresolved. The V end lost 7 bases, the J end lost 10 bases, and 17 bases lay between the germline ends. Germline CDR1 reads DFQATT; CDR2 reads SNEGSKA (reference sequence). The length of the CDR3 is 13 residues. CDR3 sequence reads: CSVFRGVGSPLHF. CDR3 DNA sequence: TGCAGTGTATTTCGGGGTGTAGGGTCACCCCTCCACTTT.

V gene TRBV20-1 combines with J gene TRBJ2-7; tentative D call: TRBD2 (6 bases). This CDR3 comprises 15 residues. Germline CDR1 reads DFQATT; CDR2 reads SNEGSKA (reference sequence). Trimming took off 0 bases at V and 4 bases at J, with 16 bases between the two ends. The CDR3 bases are TGCAGTGCTAGAGATCCGGGAGAGGGGCGGTACGAGCAGTACTTC. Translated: CSARDPGEGRYEQYF.

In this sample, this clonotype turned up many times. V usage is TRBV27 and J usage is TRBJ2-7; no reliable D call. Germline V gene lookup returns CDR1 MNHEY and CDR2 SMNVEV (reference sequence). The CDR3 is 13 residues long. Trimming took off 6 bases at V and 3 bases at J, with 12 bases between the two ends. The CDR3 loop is CASRGSPNYEQYF. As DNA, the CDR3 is TGTGCCAGCAGGGGCTCCCCCAACTACGAGCAGTACTTC.

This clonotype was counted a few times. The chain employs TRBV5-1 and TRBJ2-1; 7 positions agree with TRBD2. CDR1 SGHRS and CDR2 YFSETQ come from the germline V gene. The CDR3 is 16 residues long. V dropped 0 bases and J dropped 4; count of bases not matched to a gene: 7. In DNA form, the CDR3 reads TGCGCCAGCAGCTTGGTGGTGGGAGCGGGGTACAATGAGCAGTTCTTC. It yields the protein CASSLVVGAGYNEQFF.

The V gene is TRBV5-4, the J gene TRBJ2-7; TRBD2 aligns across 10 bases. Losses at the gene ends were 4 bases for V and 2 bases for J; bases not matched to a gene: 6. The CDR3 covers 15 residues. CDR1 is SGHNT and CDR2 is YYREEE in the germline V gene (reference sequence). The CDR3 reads CASSEGLASTYEQYF. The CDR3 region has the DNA TGTGCCAGCAGCGAGGGACTAGCGTCAACCTACGAGCAGTACTTC.

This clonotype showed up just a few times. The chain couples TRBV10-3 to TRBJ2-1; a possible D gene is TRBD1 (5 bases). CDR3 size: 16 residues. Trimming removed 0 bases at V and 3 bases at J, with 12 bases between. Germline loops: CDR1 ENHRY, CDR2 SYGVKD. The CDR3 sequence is CAISESLDSLYNEQFF. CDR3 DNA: TGTGCCATCAGTGAGTCCTTAGACAGCCTCTACAATGAGCAGTTCTTC.